The 20 T cell receptor beta chains below were found in one sample sequenced in a study of regulatory T cells in long-lasting Graves disease. Sequencing libraries for TCR beta were prepared with iRepertoire HTBI primers and Arm-PCR of CDR3 regions. TCRdb ran MiXCR on the multiplex PCR reads and lists one entry per CDR3 protein. In the table there are roughly 560,000 distinct CDR3 sequences, approximately 12% of which are singletons. Time point given: newly diagnosed GD, antithyroid drugs for less than 3 months. Generation of the TCR library employed RNA extracted from PBMCs. The sample was also linked to a second study, of T cells in Graves' hyperthyroidism and ophthalmopathy.

Here the sequenced sample was peripheral blood mononuclear cells (PBMCs), taken at new diagnosis, from a patient treated with antithyroid drugs. These receptors originate from a woman aged 25-40 years with Graves disease.

The sample holds a few counts of this clonotype. J is TRBJ2-7 and V is TRBV19, with 8 bases matching TRBD2. The CDR3 runs 14 residues. Unmatched junction bases numbered 8, after V lost 4 bases and J lost 6 bases. The germline V gene encodes CDR1 LNHDA and CDR2 SQIVND (reference sequence). The CDR3 loop reads CASSTHGLAGEQYF. The CDR3 DNA follows: TGTGCCAGTAGTACCCACGGACTAGCTGGCGAGCAGTACTTC.

This clonotype was detected ten times or more. The chain couples TRBV4-1 to TRBJ1-2; TRBD1 aligns across 9 bases. V lost 3 bases, J lost 6 bases, and 8 bases stayed unmatched. CDR1 is MGHRA and CDR2 is YSYEKL in the germline V gene. This CDR3 region has 15 residues. The CDR3 DNA sequence: TGCGCCAGCAGCCACCACGGGACAGGGAGGGATGGCTACACCTTC. Translated: CASSHHGTGRDGYTF.

This clonotype was detected ten times or more. This rearrangement joins TRBV12-3 or TRBV12-4 to TRBJ1-5; D ambiguous. Trimming shortened V by 6 bases and J by 5 bases, and 14 bases separated the two germline ends. The CDR3 length is 14 residues. CDR3 loop: CASSVRISDQPQHF. The DNA of the CDR3 is TGTGCCAGCAGCGTTAGGATAAGCGATCAGCCCCAGCATTTT.

This chain links TRBV5-6 with TRBJ1-2, with a possible D match to TRBD1 (6 bases). CDR3 length equals 14 residues. Germline CDR1 and CDR2: SGHDT and YYEEEE. Trimming stripped 2 bases from V and 8 bases from J, with 16 bases between. In DNA form, the CDR3 reads TGTGCCAGCAGCTTCGAAGCGACAGGCCGCGGCTACACCTTC. Its translation is CASSFEATGRGYTF.

This clonotype was picked up many times. V and J are TRBV12-3 or TRBV12-4 and TRBJ2-1; tentatively, D is TRBD1 (6 bases). V was trimmed by 5 bases and J by 10 bases, leaving 12 bases between them. The CDR3 spans 12 residues. The CDR3 nucleotides are TGTGCCAGCAGTCAACAGGGTTGGGAGCAGTTCTTC. Encoded protein: CASSQQGWEQFF.

The chain recombines TRBV24-1 with TRBJ1-1; no firm D call. The CDR3 has 11 amino acids. Germline V gene sequence: CDR1 KGHDR, CDR2 SFDVKD. Between the trimmed V and J ends, which lost 3 bases and 6 bases, there was a span of 4 bases. CDR3 amino acids: CATSDRSEAFF. The CDR3 DNA sequence: TGTGCCACCAGTGATAGGTCTGAAGCTTTCTTT.

This clonotype was counted a few times. The J gene is TRBJ2-1, the V gene TRBV10-3; the match to TRBD1 covers 10 bases. This CDR3 is 16 amino acids long. The V gene end was trimmed by 4 bases and the J gene end by 1 base; junction bases not matched to a gene: 4. In germline, CDR1 is ENHRY, CDR2 SYGVKD. CDR3 loop: CAISGGTGASYNEQFF. The CDR3 DNA reads TGTGCCATCAGTGGAGGGACAGGGGCATCCTACAATGAGCAGTTCTTC.

This clonotype was detected a few times. This may come from a read error, since a much larger clone is one base off. The chain uses TRBV28 and TRBJ2-2; 7 bases map to TRBD2. V lost 6 bases to trimming and J lost 7 bases; unmatched junction nucleotides: 11. This CDR3 is built from 15 residues. The germline V gene encodes CDR1 MDHEN and CDR2 SYDVKM. The CDR3 sequence: CASRRYGGSYGELFF. The CDR3 DNA is TGTGCCAGCAGAAGGTACGGCGGGAGTTACGGGGAGCTGTTTTTT. Supplemented by reference TRBV28 and TRBJ2-2, the full variable domain reads DVKVTQSSRYLVKRTGEKVFLECVQDMDHENMFWYRQDPGLGLRLIYFSYDVKMKEKGDIPEGYSVSREKKERFSLILESASTNQTSMYLCASRRYGGSYGELFFGEGSRLTVL.

This sequence joins TRBV11-1 and TRBJ2-5, with a weak D call TRBD2 (6 bases). V was clipped by 4 bases and J by 3 bases, with 9 bases between them. The CDR3 loop spans 13 amino acids. The germline V gene encodes CDR1 SGHAT and CDR2 FQDESV (reference sequence). The CDR3 sequence is CASSSPSEETQYF. CDR3 DNA: TGTGCCAGCAGCTCGCCTAGCGAAGAGACCCAGTACTTC.

The chain is built from TRBV14 and TRBJ2-1, with TRBD2 matching 9 bases. This CDR3 spans 15 amino acids. V trimming: 6 bases; J trimming: 12 bases; junction bases outside the gene matches: 15. Germline V CDR1 and CDR2: SGHDN, FVKESK. The CDR3 is CASSYSVREGRGQFF. The CDR3 bases are TGTGCCAGCAGTTACTCTGTGCGGGAGGGCCGGGGGCAGTTCTTC.

The table lists this clonotype with a few counts. This may arise from a read error, as a much more abundant clone is one base away. This CDR3 fails to terminate in the conserved phenylalanine or tryptophan, so it likely reflects a read error. The chain recombines TRBV5-4 with TRBJ1-2; D is perhaps TRBD1 (5 bases). Trimming stripped 4 bases from V and 8 bases from J, with 9 bases between. Per the germline V gene, CDR1 is SGHNT and CDR2 is YYREEE (reference sequence). The CDR3 extends over 11 amino acids. The CDR3: CASSRDSGYTS. CDR3 DNA sequence: TGTGCCAGCAGCCGGGACTCCGGCTACACCTCC.

At least ten counts were recorded for this clonotype. The chain joins TRBV12-3 or TRBV12-4 to TRBJ1-1, with D possibly TRBD1 on 6 matching bases. Trimming left V 6 bases short and J 10 bases short, with 12 bases between. The CDR3 is made up of 11 amino acids. The CDR3 protein is CASSEGGRAFF. CDR3 DNA sequence: TGTGCCAGCAGCGAAGGGGGGAGAGCTTTCTTT.

This clonotype was observed at least ten times. The genes are TRBV11-3 and TRBJ2-1; 7 bases match TRBD2. The germline V gene encodes CDR1 SGHNT and CDR2 YENEEA. V shed 3 bases and J 6 bases; nucleotides not matched to a gene: 8. The CDR3 contains 15 residues. Here the CDR3 reads CASSFLASGFNEQFF. The CDR3 nucleotides are TGTGCCAGCAGCTTCCTCGCTAGCGGATTCAATGAGCAGTTCTTC.

In its sample, this clonotype was seen many times. V usage is TRBV6-2 or TRBV6-3 and J usage is TRBJ1-2; D is unclear. V was cut by 2 bases and J by 6 bases, with 16 bases left in between. The CDR3 contains 15 residues. Germline V gene lookup returns CDR1 MNHEY and CDR2 SVGEGT. In nucleotides, the CDR3 is TGTGCCAGCAGTTACGGTAGGGCCACCTCGCATGGCTACACCTTC. Amino acid sequence: CASSYGRATSHGYTF.

This clonotype was seen many times. The chain uses TRBV27 and TRBJ1-2; a weak D match, TRBD1 (5 bases). The V end lost 0 bases, the J end lost 4 bases, and 12 bases lay between the germline ends. Per germline, CDR1 MNHEY and CDR2 SMNVEV (reference sequence). The CDR3 runs to 15 residues. The CDR3 protein is CASSLSQGLGYGYTF. DNA of the CDR3: TGTGCCAGCAGTTTATCGCAGGGATTAGGCTATGGCTACACCTTC.

In its sample, this clonotype was seen many times. This chain links TRBV28 with TRBJ1-3; D gene uncertain. The CDR3 loop spans 11 amino acids. The V end lost 4 bases, the J end lost 8 bases, and 6 bases lay between the germline ends. Per the germline V gene, CDR1 is MDHEN and CDR2 is SYDVKM. This CDR3 reads CASSWLDTIYF. CDR3 coding DNA: TGTGCCAGCAGTTGGTTGGACACCATATATTTT.

The sample holds many counts of this clonotype. The chain uses TRBV7-2 and TRBJ2-5; possibly TRBD1 for D (6 bases). Germline V CDR1 and CDR2: SGHTA, FQGNSA. V was trimmed by 3 bases and J by 5 bases, leaving 16 bases between them. The CDR3 runs to 15 residues. The CDR3 DNA reads as TGTGCCAGCAGCTTCAAGCACGCTAGGGGGGAGACCCAGTACTTC. It yields the protein CASSFKHARGETQYF.

The chain joins TRBV7-9 to TRBJ2-7; 8 nucleotides agree with TRBD1. Germline-derived CDR1 and CDR2 are SEHNR and FQNEAQ (reference sequence). Unmatched junction bases numbered 6, after V lost 4 bases and J lost 7 bases. The CDR3 is 13 amino acids. CDR3 protein: CASSSSGGWEQYF. The CDR3 region has the DNA TGTGCCAGCAGCTCGTCAGGGGGCTGGGAGCAGTACTTC. The variable domain in full, completed from reference TRBV7-9 and TRBJ2-7, reads DTGVSQNPRHKITKRGQNVTFRCDPISEHNRLYWYRQTLGQGPEFLTYFQNEAQLEKSRLLSDRFSAERPKGSFSTLEIQRTEQGDSAMYLCASSSSGGWEQYFGPGTRLTVT.

This clonotype came up a few times. The chain has TRBV7-8 and TRBJ2-7; 9 bases fit TRBD2. V shed 5 bases and J 2 bases; nucleotides not matched to a gene: 7. CDR3 length equals 15 residues. The germline gives CDR1 SGHVS, CDR2 FQNEAQ. In nucleotides, the CDR3 is TGTGCCAGCAGCCCTGTAGCGGGGGACACCTACGAGCAGTACTTC. Amino acid sequence: CASSPVAGDTYEQYF.

Ten or more counts support this clonotype. The chain has TRBV7-3 and TRBJ2-1, with D unresolved. This CDR3 comprises 13 residues. V was cut by 5 bases and J by 5 bases, with 10 bases left in between. The germline V gene has CDR1 SGHTA and CDR2 FQGTGA. The CDR3 loop is CASSARLNNEQFF. CDR3 nucleotide sequence: TGTGCCAGCAGCGCCCGTCTCAACAATGAGCAGTTCTTC.